The sequence of this T cell receptor beta chain was determined in a study of Ad26.COV2.S vaccination and SARS-CoV-2 variants. Across the study: Intramuscular Ad26.COV2.S at 5x10^10 or 1x10^11 viral particles. General study results and limits: Spike-specific TCR breadth ran higher among vaccine recipients than placebo recipients. After vaccination, reports described spike-specific CD8+ and CD4+ T cell responses as showing substantial breadth.

Points on this clone: Antigen: not known.

The treatment: 19 received Ad26.COV2.S at low or high dose, single or two shots; several received placebo; per-sample allocation not given. Day 63 after the first vaccine or placebo injection was the time point for sampling. Expressing Wuhan-strain SARS-CoV-2 spike, an Ad26 vector served as the vaccine. The protocol was immunoSEQ multiplex PCR, while the TCRdb copy is restricted to in-frame clones and leaves out a portion. The sample consists of about 350,000 clones, 85% to 90% of them appearing once. The sequences come from peripheral blood, collected in a trial of Ad26.COV2.S vaccine versus placebo. This clonotype originated in a person aged 18 to 59 who received the Ad26.COV2.S COVID-19 vaccine or a placebo.

The chain's CDR3 is CASASPLPGTQYF. The DNA for the CDR3 is TGTGCTAGTGCCAGCCCCCTTCCGGGTACGCAGTATTTT. This chain joins TRBV12-5 and TRBJ2-3; D uncertain. This CDR3 has 13 residues. CDR1 is LGHNT, CDR2 FRNRAP, per germline. Trimming shortened V by 7 bases and J by 8 bases, and 16 bases separated the two germline ends.